The 24 T cell receptor beta chains below were found in one sample sequenced in a study of blood T cell repertoires in COVID-19. The protocol was immunoSEQ multiplex PCR, while the TCRdb copy is restricted to in-frame clones and leaves out a portion. Counted here are 140,000 to 150,000 clones, 87% occurring once; the ten biggest clones make up roughly 6.1%. The sequenced material came from peripheral blood. The receptor set was obtained from an elderly man with acute or convalescent COVID-19.

The chain couples TRBV19 to TRBJ2-7, with 11 bases matching TRBD2. Germline CDR1 is LNHDA and CDR2 is SQIVND (reference sequence). V trimming: 5 bases; J trimming: 2 bases; junction bases outside the gene matches: 8. This CDR3 contains 16 residues. Here the CDR3 reads CASSPQPGLAAYEQYF. CDR3 DNA sequence: TGTGCCAGTAGTCCACAACCGGGACTAGCGGCCTACGAGCAGTACTTC.

The chain carries TRBV7-2 and TRBJ1-1; D might be TRBD1 (6 bases). Between the trimmed V and J ends, which lost 2 bases and 1 base, there was a span of 8 bases. CDR1 is SGHTA and CDR2 is FQGNSA in the germline V gene. The CDR3 totals 14 residues. In nucleotides, the CDR3 is TGTGCCAGCAGCTTAACACAGGGGAACACTGAAGCTTTCTTT. Translated, it gives CASSLTQGNTEAFF.

The chain joins TRBV7-3 to TRBJ1-2, with unresolved D. The V gene lost 0 bases and the J gene lost 4 bases, with 6 bases spanning the gap. The germline V gene encodes CDR1 SGHTA and CDR2 FQGTGA. CDR3 size: 13 residues. The CDR3 sequence: CASSLTPGYGYTF. As DNA, the CDR3 is TGTGCCAGCAGCTTAACTCCGGGCTATGGCTACACCTTC.

The chain has TRBV12-3 or TRBV12-4 and TRBJ2-2; D uncertain. This CDR3 spans 12 amino acids. Trimming cost V 5 bases and J 1 base, with 2 bases left between them. The CDR3 DNA follows: TGTGCCAGCAGTCTGAACACCGGGGAGCTGTTTTTT. It translates to CASSLNTGELFF.

The chain combines TRBV6-5 with TRBJ1-2; no clear D. Germline CDR1 is MNHEY and CDR2 is SVGAGI. V shed 3 bases and J shed 4 bases, with 12 bases lying between them. The CDR3 spans 14 residues. The CDR3 nucleotides are TGTGCCAGCAGTTATGGGAGAGGGTCCTATGGCTACACCTTC. Its protein is CASSYGRGSYGYTF.

J is TRBJ2-7 and V is TRBV5-1; D is uncertain. The germline V gene encodes CDR1 SGHRS and CDR2 YFSETQ. Trimming took off 7 bases at V and 2 bases at J, with 7 bases between the two ends. This CDR3 has 11 amino acids. The CDR3 reads CASSTAYEQYF. As DNA, the CDR3 is TGCGCCAGCTCTACAGCCTACGAGCAGTACTTC.

The genes are TRBV9 and TRBJ1-3; D is undetermined. CDR3 length equals 15 residues. The germline V gene encodes CDR1 SGDLS and CDR2 YYNGEE. The V end was cut by 0 bases, the J end by 0 bases, with 7 bases between. The CDR3 coding sequence is TGTGCCAGCAGCGTAGGTGTTAACTCTGGAAACACCATATATTTT. Its protein is CASSVGVNSGNTIYF.

The rearrangement links TRBV24-1 to TRBJ2-3; 11 nucleotides agree with TRBD1. Germline V gene data show CDR1 as KGHDR and CDR2 as SFDVKD. The CDR3 has 18 amino acids. The V and J ends lost 0 bases and 6 bases, in that order; junction bases with no gene match: 10. In DNA, the CDR3 is TGTGCCACCAGTGATTTGCAAGGGGGACAGGGGGACTTGGATACGCAGTATTTT. Its translation: CATSDLQGGQGDLDTQYF.

The V and J genes are TRBV3-1 (or the pseudogene TRBV3-2) and TRBJ2-3; 10 nucleotides line up with TRBD2. Germline CDR1 and CDR2: LGHDT and YNNKEL (reference sequence). This CDR3 is 14 amino acids long. V gave up 3 bases and J gave up 9 bases; unmatched junction bases: 6. The CDR3: CASSQSLAGSTQYF. The CDR3 nucleotides read TGTGCCAGCAGCCAGTCACTAGCGGGGTCCACGCAGTATTTT.

This chain joins TRBV4-2 and TRBJ2-1; 12 bases line up with TRBD2. The CDR3 is 16 amino acids. Trimming took 5 bases from V and 6 from J; bases not matched to a gene: 8. CDR1 LGHNA and CDR2 YNFKEQ come from the germline V gene. CDR3 nucleotide sequence: TGTGCCAGCAGCTCCTCCCCTAGCGGGGGGGCCAATGAGCAGTTCTTC. Translating gives CASSSSPSGGANEQFF.

V and J are TRBV6-5 and TRBJ2-1; 11 bases map to TRBD2. CDR1 MNHEY and CDR2 SVGAGI come from the germline V gene. V dropped 2 bases and J dropped 4; count of bases not matched to a gene: 4. CDR3 length: 16 amino acids. The CDR3 reads CASSYTSGGTYNEQFF. CDR3 nucleotides: TGTGCCAGCAGTTACACTAGCGGGGGAACTTACAATGAGCAGTTCTTC.

The count of this clone is one. The chain recombines TRBV7-9 with TRBJ1-1; D possibly corresponds to TRBD1 (5 bases). The germline gives CDR1 SEHNR, CDR2 FQNEAQ (reference sequence). This CDR3 contains 13 residues. Trimming took 8 bases from V and 1 from J, leaving 11 bases between them. The CDR3 DNA sequence: TGTGCCAGCCGTTTCGGACAGAACACTGAAGCTTTCTTT. This sequence encodes CASRFGQNTEAFF.

The J gene is TRBJ1-5, the V gene TRBV6-5, with 7 bases aligning to TRBD1. This CDR3 has 11 residues. V lost 8 bases and J lost 7; bases outside the gene matches: 2. Germline V gene data show CDR1 as MNHEY and CDR2 as SVGAGI. CDR3 residues: CASRGGQPQHF. CDR3 DNA: TGTGCCAGCCGAGGGGGCCAGCCCCAGCATTTT.

This clone was detected only once. The chain combines TRBV9 with TRBJ1-6, with 9 positions matching TRBD1. Germline CDR1 SGDLS, CDR2 YYNGEE. CDR3 length equals 15 residues. V lost 0 bases and J lost 9; bases outside the gene matches: 4. CDR3 DNA sequence: TGTGCCAGCAGCGTAGGGGGGACAGGGAGTTCACCCCTCCACTTT. This sequence encodes CASSVGGTGSSPLHF.

The chain uses TRBV29-1 and TRBJ1-2, with 9 bases that match TRBD1. This CDR3 comprises 13 residues. CDR1 is SQVTM and CDR2 is ANQGSEA in the germline V gene. Trimming removed 8 bases from V and 2 bases from J; junction bases left unmatched: 6. The CDR3 nucleotides are TGCAGCTTCAGGACAGGGGCCAACTATGGCTACACCTTC. It is translated as CSFRTGANYGYTF.

This sequence joins TRBV7-6 and TRBJ1-6; D unresolved. Trimming removed 4 bases from V and 5 bases from J, with 9 bases in between. The CDR3 sequence is 14 residues long. Per germline, CDR1 SGHVS and CDR2 FNYEAQ. The CDR3 spells CASSSRSDNSPLHF. DNA of the CDR3: TGTGCCAGCAGCTCCCGATCGGATAATTCACCCCTCCACTTT.

The chain is built from TRBV18 and TRBJ1-3; D possibly corresponds to TRBD1 (6 bases). The CDR3 is 14 residues long. Trimming took off 5 bases at V and 0 bases at J, with 8 bases between the two ends. The germline V gene has CDR1 KGHSH and CDR2 LQKENI. The CDR3 region has the DNA TGTGCCAGCTCAGCAGGGGTCTCTGGAAACACCATATATTTT. This encodes CASSAGVSGNTIYF.

V usage is TRBV5-4 and J usage is TRBJ2-5; D gene ambiguous. V gave up 1 base and J gave up 4 bases, with 14 bases separating them. This CDR3 has 15 amino acids. Looked up from germline, CDR1 is SGHNT and CDR2 is YYREEE (reference sequence). The CDR3 loop is CASSLMKDRRETQYF. CDR3 DNA: TGTGCCAGCAGCTTGATGAAAGATCGTAGAGAGACCCAGTACTTC.

The rearrangement links TRBV19 to TRBJ1-3, with 8 bases identical to TRBD1. From germline, CDR1 is LNHDA and CDR2 SQIVND (reference sequence). After removal of 5 bases from V and 0 bases from J, the junction contained 21 bases not matched to a gene. The CDR3 extends over 21 amino acids. DNA of the CDR3: TGTGCCAGTAGTCCCTTAGGGCCCTCCGGGACAGGCCGTAACTCTGGAAACACCATATATTTT. Amino acid sequence: CASSPLGPSGTGRNSGNTIYF.

This clone has only a few counts. This CDR3 is CASSVGTGGAGTEAFF. The CDR3 nucleotides read TGTGCCAGCAGCGTAGGGACAGGGGGCGCGGGCACTGAAGCTTTCTTT. The chain recombines TRBV9 with TRBJ1-1, with 11 bases matching TRBD1. The trim removed 0 bases at V and 4 bases at J, leaving 5 bases unmatched. The CDR3 is made up of 16 amino acids. Germline CDR1 and CDR2: SGDLS and YYNGEE. Full variable domain (rest looked up from reference TRBV9 and TRBJ1-1): DSGVTQTPKHLITATGQRVTLRCSPRSGDLSVYWYQQSLDQGLQFLIQYYNGEERAKGNILERFSAQQFPDLHSELNLSSLELGDSALYFCASSVGTGGAGTEAFFGQGTRLTVV.

This sequence joins TRBV2 and TRBJ2-3; tentative D call: TRBD2 (6 bases). The CDR3 has 16 residues. Trimming removed 1 base from V and 0 bases from J, with 11 bases in between. The V gene's germline CDR1 is SNHLY and CDR2 FYNNEI. The CDR3 nucleotides are TGTGCCAGCAGTGAAGGTGGCGGGATGAGCACAGATACGCAGTATTTT. Protein: CASSEGGGMSTDTQYF.

The rearrangement uses TRBV27 and TRBJ2-1; no clear D. The CDR3 runs to 14 residues. The germline V gene encodes CDR1 MNHEY and CDR2 SMNVEV (reference sequence). Trimming shortened V by 0 bases and J by 5 bases, and 8 bases separated the two germline ends. The CDR3 reads CASSLSRRDNEQFF. DNA of the CDR3: TGTGCCAGCAGTTTATCAAGACGGGACAATGAGCAGTTCTTC.

This clone appeared once. The V and J genes are TRBV4-1 and TRBJ1-2, with 8 positions matching TRBD1. The CDR3 runs to 14 residues. The V gene end was trimmed by 1 base and the J gene end by 4 bases; junction bases not matched to a gene: 2. Germline values: CDR1 MGHRA, CDR2 YSYEKL. The CDR3 nucleotides read TGCGCCAGCAGCCAAGCCGGGACAGGCTATGGCTACACCTTC. Protein product: CASSQAGTGYGYTF.

The rearrangement links TRBV5-1 to TRBJ2-3; 9 positions match TRBD2. J gave up 2 bases and V 5 bases, and 9 bases lay outside the gene matches. CDR1 and CDR2 (germline): SGHRS, YFSETQ. CDR3 length: 16 amino acids. The DNA for the CDR3 is TGCGCCAGCAGATTCTCGGCGGGGGGGAACACAGATACGCAGTATTTT. Translation gives CASRFSAGGNTDTQYF.